Listed below are T cell receptor beta chains from one sample, sequenced in a study of OX40 agonist ivuxolimab in advanced cancers. The data were produced by immunoSEQ multiplex PCR, yet TCRdb's version contains in-frame clones alone and is incomplete. The data show about 60,000 clones, with about 88% seen just once and approximately 4% held by the top ten. The material sequenced was CD4+ or CD8+ T cells sorted from blood, taken in a trial of the OX40 agonist ivuxolimab. The receptors here all came from an adult with an advanced solid tumor such as melanoma, head and neck, liver or kidney cancer. The CDR3 runs from the conserved cysteine through the conserved F or W. A D gene is named only where the DNA matches it firmly. Not every row has a clone size; where given, it reads once, few, many or a size class.

J gene: TRBJ1-5; clone size: .; V gene: TRBV6-1; D gene: .; CDR3 DNA: TGTGCCAGCAGTCACCTTGGGAGCAATCAGCCCCAGCATTTT; CDR3 protein: CASSHLGSNQPQHF
J gene: TRBJ2-1; clone size: .; V gene: TRBV19; D gene: .; CDR3 DNA: TGTGCCACCAACGGGGGCCATGAGCAGTTCTTC; CDR3 protein: CATNGGHEQFF
J gene: TRBJ2-2; clone size: .; V gene: TRBV9; D gene: .; CDR3 DNA: TGTGCCAGCAGGTCCGACTTTAACACCGGGGAGCTGTTTTTT; CDR3 protein: CASRSDFNTGELFF
J gene: TRBJ1-2; clone size: .; V gene: TRBV11-2; D gene: TRBD1; CDR3 DNA: TGTGCCAGCAGCCCCGCCGGGACAGGGACCAACTATGGCTACACCTTC; CDR3 protein: CASSPAGTGTNYGYTF
J gene: TRBJ2-7; clone size: .; V gene: TRBV7-7; D gene: .; CDR3 DNA: TGTGCCAGCAGCTTAACGGGCGGGGAGCAGTACTTC; CDR3 protein: CASSLTGGEQYF
J gene: TRBJ1-6; clone size: few; V gene: TRBV5-1; D gene: TRBD1; CDR3 DNA: TGCGCCAGCAGGGCGGACAGGGGGCCTTCACCCCTCCACTTT; CDR3 protein: CASRADRGPSPLHF
J gene: TRBJ2-7; clone size: .; V gene: TRBV7-8; D gene: TRBD2; CDR3 DNA: TGTGCCAGCAGCCCGGGAGGGGGCTACGAGCAGTACTTC; CDR3 protein: CASSPGGGYEQYF
J gene: TRBJ1-1; clone size: once; V gene: TRBV18; D gene: .; CDR3 DNA: TGTGCCAGCTCACCGACCACCAACACTGAAGCTTTCTTT; CDR3 protein: CASSPTTNTEAFF
J gene: TRBJ1-2; clone size: .; V gene: TRBV9; D gene: TRBD1; CDR3 DNA: TGTGCCAGCAGCTCGACAGGGGTGGGGAACACCTTC; CDR3 protein: CASSSTGVGNTF
J gene: TRBJ2-5; clone size: .; V gene: TRBV19; D gene: .; CDR3 DNA: TGTGCCAGTAGTACCTCGGATAGTGAGACCCAGTACTTC; CDR3 protein: CASSTSDSETQYF
J gene: TRBJ2-7; clone size: .; V gene: TRBV29-1; D gene: .; CDR3 DNA: TGCAGCGTTGCGGCCGGAGGCTACGAGCAGTACTTC; CDR3 protein: CSVAAGGYEQYF
J gene: TRBJ2-3; clone size: .; V gene: TRBV29-1; D gene: TRBD2; CDR3 DNA: TGCAGCGGGCGGGGGGATTCCTCTAGCACAGATACGCAGTATTTT; CDR3 protein: CSGRGDSSSTDTQYF
J gene: TRBJ2-1; clone size: .; V gene: TRBV27; D gene: .; CDR3 DNA: TGTGCCAGCAGTTTAGCGGAAGGGGGAAATGAGCAGTTCTTC; CDR3 protein: CASSLAEGGNEQFF
J gene: TRBJ2-1; clone size: .; V gene: TRBV25-1; D gene: TRBD2; CDR3 DNA: TGTGCCAGCAGTGAATACTCTAGCGGGGGGTACAATGAGCAGTTCTTC; CDR3 protein: CASSEYSSGGYNEQFF
J gene: TRBJ1-2; clone size: .; V gene: TRBV11-3; D gene: TRBD1; CDR3 DNA: TGTGCCAGCAGCGGGCGTGGGGGGGGACAGGACAGAAACTATGGCTACACCTTC; CDR3 protein: CASSGRGGGQDRNYGYTF
J gene: TRBJ2-7; clone size: .; V gene: TRBV2; D gene: .; CDR3 DNA: TGTGCCAGCAGTGGGGGGTACGAGCAGTACTTC; CDR3 protein: CASSGGYEQYF
J gene: TRBJ2-7; clone size: .; V gene: TRBV7-2; D gene: .; CDR3 DNA: TGTGCCAGCAGCTTAGAGACTTACGAGCAGTACTTC; CDR3 protein: CASSLETYEQYF
J gene: TRBJ2-7; clone size: .; V gene: TRBV5-6; D gene: .; CDR3 DNA: TGTGCCAGCAGCTTGGACAGGTGGAGCGAGCAGTACTTC; CDR3 protein: CASSLDRWSEQYF
J gene: TRBJ1-6; clone size: .; V gene: TRBV30; D gene: TRBD1; CDR3 DNA: TGTGCCTGGAGTGTACCCGGACAGGGACCCTCACCCCTCCACTTT; CDR3 protein: CAWSVPGQGPSPLHF
J gene: TRBJ1-5; clone size: .; V gene: TRBV10-3; D gene: TRBD1; CDR3 DNA: TGTGCCATCAGTGTGGGGACAGGGATCAATCAGCCCCAGCATTTT; CDR3 protein: CAISVGTGINQPQHF
J gene: TRBJ2-7; clone size: .; V gene: TRBV6-6; D gene: .; CDR3 DNA: TGTGCCAGCAGGGGAGCTTTCGAGCAGTACTTC; CDR3 protein: CASRGAFEQYF
J gene: TRBJ1-2; clone size: .; V gene: TRBV18; D gene: .; CDR3 DNA: TGTGCCAGCTCACCATCGGAGGTTCACACCTATGGCTACACCTTC; CDR3 protein: CASSPSEVHTYGYTF
J gene: TRBJ2-5; clone size: .; V gene: TRBV2; D gene: .; CDR3 DNA: TGTGCCAGCAGTGCGGCCCTGACCCGAGAGACCCAGTACTTC; CDR3 protein: CASSAALTRETQYF
J gene: TRBJ1-6; clone size: .; V gene: TRBV27; D gene: .; CDR3 DNA: TGTGCCAGCAGTTTATGGCGCGATAGGGATTCACCCCTCCACTTT; CDR3 protein: CASSLWRDRDSPLHF
J gene: TRBJ2-3; clone size: .; V gene: TRBV7-6; D gene: .; CDR3 DNA: TGTGCCAGCAGCCCAACCCCCCCTGGGCGAGATACGCAGTATTTT; CDR3 protein: CASSPTPPGRDTQYF
J gene: TRBJ2-1; clone size: .; V gene: TRBV7-3; D gene: .; CDR3 DNA: TGTGCCAGCAGGGAGCAGGGCGCAGAGCAGTTCTTC; CDR3 protein: CASREQGAEQFF
J gene: TRBJ2-2; clone size: .; V gene: TRBV25-1; D gene: .; CDR3 DNA: TGTGCCAGCAGTGAAGCAGGGCGGATCCGCACCGGGGAGCTGTTTTTT; CDR3 protein: CASSEAGRIRTGELFF
J gene: TRBJ1-4; clone size: .; V gene: TRBV5-1; D gene: TRBD1; CDR3 DNA: TGCGCCAGCAGCTTAGGACAGGGTGGCGGTGAAAAACTGTTTTTT; CDR3 protein: CASSLGQGGGEKLFF
J gene: TRBJ2-7; clone size: .; V gene: TRBV5-1; D gene: TRBD1; CDR3 DNA: TGCGCCAGCAGCTTGGAGGGGACAGGGGGCGCGGGGTCCTACGAGCAGTACTTC; CDR3 protein: CASSLEGTGGAGSYEQYF
J gene: TRBJ1-1; clone size: .; V gene: TRBV12-5; D gene: .; CDR3 DNA: TGTGCTAGTGGTTCCGCAACCCCAGGGGCAGGCGCCATGAACACTGAAGCTTTCTTT; CDR3 protein: CASGSATPGAGAMNTEAFF
J gene: TRBJ2-1; clone size: .; V gene: TRBV9; D gene: .; CDR3 DNA: TGTGCCAGCAGCGCCAACCCCAGGGGTGGGGCTCCTTCCTACAATGAGCAGTTCTTC; CDR3 protein: CASSANPRGGAPSYNEQFF
J gene: TRBJ1-3; clone size: .; V gene: TRBV5-4; D gene: .; CDR3 DNA: TGTGCCAGCAGCGTGGACTCTGGAAACACCATATATTTT; CDR3 protein: CASSVDSGNTIYF
J gene: TRBJ2-1; clone size: .; V gene: TRBV9; D gene: .; CDR3 DNA: TGTGCCAGCAGCGTATCCGGCAGAATGTTATTGGGATACAATGAGCAGTTCTTC; CDR3 protein: CASSVSGRMLLGYNEQFF
J gene: TRBJ2-6; clone size: .; V gene: TRBV7-9; D gene: .; CDR3 DNA: TGTGCCAGCAGCTTAGACAGGGGGGGCAACGTCCTGACTTTC; CDR3 protein: CASSLDRGGNVLTF
J gene: TRBJ1-2; clone size: once; V gene: TRBV19; D gene: .; CDR3 DNA: TGTGCCAGTAGTATAGATCGACAGGCTATCTATGGCTACACCTTC; CDR3 protein: CASSIDRQAIYGYTF
J gene: TRBJ1-5; clone size: .; V gene: TRBV19; D gene: TRBD1; CDR3 DNA: TGTGCCAGTACCGCAGGACAGGGACGTTCGTTTCAGCCCCAGCATTTT; CDR3 protein: CASTAGQGRSFQPQHF
J gene: TRBJ2-1; clone size: .; V gene: TRBV28; D gene: TRBD2; CDR3 DNA: TGTGCCAGCAGTTTATCAGGGCGGGGGGAACAGTTCTTC; CDR3 protein: CASSLSGRGEQFF
J gene: TRBJ1-1; clone size: .; V gene: TRBV2; D gene: .; CDR3 DNA: TGTGCCACCCGGCCCCAAGGGATGAACACTGAAGCTTTCTTT; CDR3 protein: CATRPQGMNTEAFF
J gene: TRBJ2-3; clone size: .; V gene: TRBV7-9; D gene: TRBD2; CDR3 DNA: TGTGCCAGCAGCTTAAGCGGGGGGACCACAGATACGCAGTATTTT; CDR3 protein: CASSLSGGTTDTQYF
J gene: TRBJ1-5; clone size: .; V gene: TRBV4-2; D gene: .; CDR3 DNA: TGTGCCAGCAGCCCCGGTGGGGTTAATCAGCCCCAGCATTTT; CDR3 protein: CASSPGGVNQPQHF
J gene: TRBJ2-5; clone size: once; V gene: TRBV6-1; D gene: .; CDR3 DNA: TGTGCCAGCAGCTCGGGACTGAAAGAGACCCAGTACTTC; CDR3 protein: CASSSGLKETQYF
J gene: TRBJ2-5; clone size: .; V gene: TRBV9; D gene: .; CDR3 DNA: TGTGCCAGCAGCGTAGAAGGGGGGCAGACCCAGTACTTC; CDR3 protein: CASSVEGGQTQYF
J gene: TRBJ2-1; clone size: .; V gene: TRBV2; D gene: .; CDR3 DNA: TGTGCCAGCACGACGGACACCACCTACAATGAGCAGTTCTTC; CDR3 protein: CASTTDTTYNEQFF
J gene: TRBJ1-1; clone size: .; V gene: TRBV28; D gene: .; CDR3 DNA: TGTGCCATCTTAGGGGGGAGATTCATGAACACTGAAGCTTTCTTT; CDR3 protein: CAILGGRFMNTEAFF
J gene: TRBJ2-7; clone size: .; V gene: TRBV14; D gene: .; CDR3 DNA: TGTGCCAGCAGCCAAGACACAAGGGCCACCTACGAGCAGTACTTC; CDR3 protein: CASSQDTRATYEQYF
J gene: TRBJ2-3; clone size: .; V gene: TRBV5-6; D gene: .; CDR3 DNA: TGTGCCAGCAGCTTGGGGGGGGCCCCCCCAGATACGCAGTATTTT; CDR3 protein: CASSLGGAPPDTQYF
J gene: TRBJ2-5; clone size: once; V gene: TRBV18; D gene: .; CDR3 DNA: TGTGCCAGCTCACCACCCTCGGGGGAAGAGACCCAGTACTTC; CDR3 protein: CASSPPSGEETQYF
J gene: TRBJ1-4; clone size: .; V gene: TRBV5-1; D gene: .; CDR3 DNA: TGCGCCAGCAGCTGGGGTGAGGGGGGAAGTGAAAAACTGTTTTTT; CDR3 protein: CASSWGEGGSEKLFF
J gene: TRBJ1-2; clone size: .; V gene: TRBV11-3; D gene: .; CDR3 DNA: TGTGCCGGGATTCAGGGGAGATTTGGCTACACCTTC; CDR3 protein: CAGIQGRFGYTF
J gene: TRBJ2-3; clone size: .; V gene: TRBV7-2; D gene: .; CDR3 DNA: TGTGCCAGCAGCTTACCAGATACGCAGTATTTT; CDR3 protein: CASSLPDTQYF
J gene: TRBJ1-5; clone size: .; V gene: TRBV6-1; D gene: .; CDR3 DNA: TGTGCCACTGGGACGTCCGGGGATCAGCCCCAGCATTTT; CDR3 protein: CATGTSGDQPQHF
J gene: TRBJ2-1; clone size: .; V gene: TRBV7-3; D gene: TRBD1; CDR3 DNA: TGTGCCAGCAGCTTCGAGGGGGCGGTCTTCAATGAGCAGTTCTTC; CDR3 protein: CASSFEGAVFNEQFF
J gene: TRBJ2-1; clone size: .; V gene: TRBV7-9; D gene: TRBD2; CDR3 DNA: TGTGCCAGCAGCCCTCTAGCGGGGGGATCCTACAATGAGCAGTTCTTC; CDR3 protein: CASSPLAGGSYNEQFF